Here is one T cell receptor (beta chain) with its context. The antigen is not known. This entry belongs to a study of shared clonotypes between healthy human individuals. Study in general: Participating donors consisted of two women and a few men aged 18 to 49. Study-level findings and limits: In having few donors, the study represented limited genetic and exposure-history diversity. An effect of sequencing depth on clonotype sharing among donors was expected.

Per the original methods: Junction-only sequences produced by ImmunoSEQ had no quality scores, so filtering differed. This table comes from immunoSEQ multiplex PCR, and its TCRdb copy is limited to in-frame clones, with some not included. V, J and clone size are taken as reported in that table, and D and trimming were inferred from the DNA itself. The repertoire holds fewer than 550,000 clones, with about 75% as singletons. There are 15 residues in the CDR3. V lost 0 bases to trimming and J lost 2 bases, with 8 bases between them. Germline CDR1 LGHNA, CDR2 YSLEER. This clonotype originated in a woman aged 40 to 50 in good health. Some clones in this sample may be carry-over from other donors' samples. The genes are TRBV4-3 and TRBJ2-1; the D gene is possibly TRBD1 (5 bases). Sequencing input: PBMCs. The CDR3 DNA follows: TGCGCCAGCAGCCAAGAGAGCAGGGCCTACAATGAGCAGTTCTTC. Protein sequence: CASSQESRAYNEQFF.